Shown below are 30 T cell receptor beta chains from a single sample sequenced in a study of T cell responses to AZD1222 COVID-19 vaccine (dated by TCRdb to the early 2020s). Library creation used the immunoSEQ multiplex PCR assay. TCRdb took this table from immuneACCESS and kept in-frame rearrangements with V and J called. Such tables lack part of the clones; where checked against another copy, unresolved V genes explain under half of the gap, and the rest is unexplained. Recorded for this sample are 150,000 to 200,000 clones; about 92% of them occurred a single time. Around 4.6% of the sample comes from the top ten. The time point label of this sample denotes: baseline before first vaccination. This specimen's treatment or condition label, per the study, means: meningococcal conjugate vaccine given as trial control. The specimen comprised peripheral blood, sampled on day 0 of MenACWY control vaccination. Every receptor here comes from an adult in good health.

The chain couples TRBV4-2 to TRBJ2-2; 14 nucleotides line up with TRBD2. Germline values: CDR1 LGHNA, CDR2 YNFKEQ. This CDR3 has 20 residues. Trimming cost V 4 bases and J 4 bases; bases outside gene matches: 14. CDR3 amino acids: CASSRETRLAGGIATGELFF. CDR3 in DNA: TGTGCCAGCAGCCGGGAGACAAGACTAGCGGGAGGGATCGCCACCGGGGAGCTGTTTTTT.

The CDR3 sequence is CASSFRDSRLVAPYEQYF. The CDR3, as DNA: TGTGCCAGCAGCTTCCGGGACAGCCGACTAGTAGCCCCCTACGAGCAGTACTTC. The V call is TRBV11-2, the J call TRBJ2-7; TRBD1 is a possible D gene (7 bases). CDR3 length: 18 amino acids. From germline, CDR1 is SGHAT and CDR2 FQNNGV. V lost 3 bases to trimming and J lost 2 bases, with 23 bases between them.

This sequence joins TRBV4-1 and TRBJ2-1, with D possibly matching TRBD2 (6 bases). This CDR3 region has 12 residues. Germline lookup yields CDR1 MGHRA and CDR2 YSYEKL. V lost 4 bases and J lost 12, with 13 bases in between. CDR3 nucleotide sequence: TGCGCCAGCAGCCTTAGCGGCGATGTGCAGTTCTTC. Translating gives CASSLSGDVQFF.

The J gene is TRBJ2-3, the V gene TRBV5-4; 7 positions agree with TRBD1. The CDR3 is 14 residues long. Germline loops: CDR1 SGHNT, CDR2 YYREEE (reference sequence). V shed 2 bases and J 1 base; nucleotides not matched to a gene: 1. In DNA form, the CDR3 reads TGTGCCAGCAGCTTACAGGGGCGCACAGATACGCAGTATTTT. It translates to CASSLQGRTDTQYF.

The chain recombines TRBV28 with TRBJ2-5; 7 nucleotides match TRBD1. The CDR3 runs to 14 residues. V shed 6 bases and J 4 bases; nucleotides not matched to a gene: 8. In germline, CDR1 is MDHEN, CDR2 SYDVKM. CDR3 nucleotide sequence: TGTGCCAGCAGCCAAGGGGGCCGTGTAGAGACCCAGTACTTC. Translation gives CASSQGGRVETQYF.

The chain joins TRBV19 to TRBJ1-2, with D unclear. The CDR3 has 16 amino acids. Germline loops: CDR1 LNHDA, CDR2 SQIVND (reference sequence). The V end lost 3 bases, the J end lost 0 bases, and 14 bases lay between the germline ends. Here the CDR3 reads CASSIFLTMTNYGYTF. The CDR3 coding sequence is TGTGCCAGTAGTATTTTCTTGACTATGACTAACTATGGCTACACCTTC.

The V and J genes are TRBV6-1 and TRBJ1-5; no definite D call. Germline values: CDR1 MNHNS, CDR2 SASEGT. This CDR3 has 11 amino acids. The ends were cut back, 2 bases at V and 10 bases at J, with 6 bases in the middle. The CDR3 nucleotides are TGTGCCAGCAGTGAACGAGAACCCCAGCATTTT. Amino acids: CASSEREPQHF.

The chain has TRBV6-5 and TRBJ1-1, with unresolved D. This CDR3 is built from 15 residues. V was pared by 4 bases and J by 6 bases, with 18 bases between. Germline CDR1 and CDR2: MNHEY and SVGAGI. The CDR3 coding sequence is TGTGCCAGCAGTTTCCAAGGATCTCCCCCACCTGAAGCTTTCTTT. This sequence encodes CASSFQGSPPPEAFF.

The rearrangement links TRBV7-2 to TRBJ1-1; D perhaps matches TRBD1 (5 bases). The CDR3 runs 13 residues. CDR1 and CDR2 (germline): SGHTA, FQGNSA. Deletions cut 5 bases from V and 1 base from J, with 8 bases between. This chain's CDR3 is CASSPDTNTEAFF. The DNA of the CDR3 is TGTGCCAGCAGCCCGGACACGAACACTGAAGCTTTCTTT. Full variable domain (remainder filled in from reference TRBV7-2 and TRBJ1-1): GAGVSQSPSNKVTEKGKDVELRCDPISGHTALYWYRQSLGQGLEFLIYFQGNSAPDKSGLPSDRFSAERTGGSVSTLTIQRTQQEDSAVYLCASSPDTNTEAFFGQGTRLTVV.

The V and J genes are TRBV19 and TRBJ2-3; 10 bases line up with TRBD2. This CDR3 is built from 16 residues. Germline V lookup: CDR1 LNHDA, CDR2 SQIVND (reference sequence). V was pared by 5 bases and J by 0 bases, with 5 bases of the junction left unmatched. This CDR3 is CASSSLAGASTDTQYF. In nucleotides, the CDR3 is TGTGCCAGTAGTTCCCTAGCGGGAGCTAGCACAGATACGCAGTATTTT.

This clone is a singleton in its sample. This sequence joins TRBV5-6 and TRBJ1-2; tentative D call: TRBD1 (6 bases). Germline V gene data show CDR1 as SGHDT and CDR2 as YYEEEE. The V and J ends lost 6 bases and 4 bases respectively, with 13 bases between them. The length of the CDR3 is 13 residues. The CDR3: CASNNRAFYGYTF. The CDR3 DNA follows: TGTGCCAGCAACAACAGGGCCTTCTATGGCTACACCTTC.

This chain uses TRBV28 with TRBJ1-6; no reliable D call. V shed 1 base and J shed 9 bases, with 19 bases lying between them. The germline CDR1 and CDR2 sequences are MDHEN and SYDVKM. The CDR3 has 17 residues. The CDR3, as DNA: TGTGCCAGCAGTTTATATCAAGGATCGGTTCGGGGTTCACCCCTCCACTTT. Encoded protein: CASSLYQGSVRGSPLHF.

This clone was observed once. The chain employs TRBV14 and TRBJ2-7; 8 bases align to TRBD2. V lost 1 base to trimming and J lost 4 bases; unmatched junction nucleotides: 6. The CDR3 is made up of 15 amino acids. CDR1 SGHDN and CDR2 FVKESK come from the germline V gene. CDR3 bases: TGTGCCAGCAGCCAAGTCGGGGGGGCCGGGTACGAGCAGTACTTC. Its protein is CASSQVGGAGYEQYF.

This clone has a single count. V gene TRBV12-3 or TRBV12-4 combines with J gene TRBJ1-1, with unresolved D. The CDR3 has 13 residues. V lost 2 bases and J lost 5, with 9 bases in between. The CDR3 region is CASSLKWVTEAFF. Here the CDR3 DNA reads TGTGCCAGCAGTTTAAAATGGGTTACTGAAGCTTTCTTT.

The rearrangement joins TRBV10-3 to TRBJ1-5; 7 bases fit TRBD1. Trimming at V came to 2 bases and at J to 3 bases, leaving 4 bases not matched to a gene. The CDR3 extends over 15 amino acids. Per the germline V gene, CDR1 is ENHRY and CDR2 is SYGVKD. In DNA form, the CDR3 reads TGTGCCATCAGTGAGAGGGACAGACCCAATCAGCCCCAGCATTTT. Amino acid sequence: CAISERDRPNQPQHF.

The chain links TRBV5-5 to TRBJ2-7, with D unresolved. Trimming took off 7 bases at V and 3 bases at J, with 14 bases between the two ends. The CDR3 is 13 residues long. Germline V gene sequence: CDR1 SGHKS, CDR2 YYEKEE (reference sequence). The CDR3 DNA reads TGTGCCAGCCGCCAACAGCCCAGCTACGAGCAGTACTTC. Protein: CASRQQPSYEQYF.

The CDR3 sequence: CASSLYPRGGDGYTF. The CDR3 region has the DNA TGTGCCAGCAGTTTATACCCCCGGGGGGGGGATGGCTACACCTTC. The rearrangement uses TRBV28 and TRBJ1-2; possible D gene TRBD1, 5 bases. V lost 1 base to trimming and J lost 6 bases, with 15 bases between them. The CDR3 consists of 15 residues. Per the germline V gene, CDR1 is MDHEN and CDR2 is SYDVKM.

The genes are TRBV2 and TRBJ1-2; no clear D gene. The germline V gene encodes CDR1 SNHLY and CDR2 FYNNEI. CDR3 size: 13 residues. The V and J ends lost 3 bases and 2 bases respectively, with 7 bases between them. The CDR3 coding sequence is TGTGCCAGCAGTGAGACCCTAAACTATGGCTACACCTTC. It translates to CASSETLNYGYTF.

The V gene is TRBV5-1, the J gene TRBJ2-7, with 8 bases fitting TRBD1. Germline V lookup: CDR1 SGHRS, CDR2 YFSETQ. This CDR3 spans 15 amino acids. The V and J ends lost 0 bases and 3 bases, in that order; junction bases with no gene match: 5. The CDR3 DNA reads TGCGCCAGCAGCTTGGCCGGGACAGGAGGCTACGAGCAGTACTTC. Amino acids: CASSLAGTGGYEQYF.

The chain joins TRBV5-5 to TRBJ1-1; D is undetermined. V was pared by 4 bases and J by 6 bases, with 10 bases between. The CDR3 consists of 12 residues. From germline, CDR1 is SGHKS and CDR2 YYEKEE (reference sequence). Here the CDR3 reads CASSPDGAEAFF. The DNA for the CDR3 is TGTGCCAGCAGCCCGGACGGGGCTGAAGCTTTCTTT.

CDR3 sequence (DNA): TGCAGCGCTGGCACTAACAATGAGCAGTTCTTC. Translation: CSAGTNNEQFF. V is TRBV29-1 and J is TRBJ2-1, with D unclear. CDR1 SQVTM and CDR2 ANQGSEA come from the germline V gene. There are 11 residues in the CDR3. With 7 bases removed from V and 5 bases from J, the gap between germline ends came to 9 bases.

The CDR3 DNA reads TGTGCCAGCAGCGCGGGACACCTCACAGATACGCAGTATTTT. This gives the protein CASSAGHLTDTQYF. The chain is built from TRBV6-4 and TRBJ2-3; tentatively, D is TRBD1 or TRBD2 (6 bases each). This CDR3 spans 14 amino acids. Trimming pared 6 bases from V and 2 bases from J, leaving 12 bases between. Germline CDR1 is MRHNA and CDR2 is SNTAGT.

This clone was seen a few times. This rearrangement joins TRBV2 to TRBJ1-4; possible D gene TRBD1, 6 bases. Trimming took off 7 bases at V and 4 bases at J, with 10 bases between the two ends. Looked up from germline, CDR1 is SNHLY and CDR2 is FYNNEI. The CDR3 runs to 13 residues. In nucleotides, the CDR3 is TGTGCCAGCAACCAGGGGCGTAATGAAAAACTGTTTTTT. Protein product: CASNQGRNEKLFF.

This rearrangement joins TRBV19 to TRBJ2-7; TRBD2 aligns across 8 bases. Trimming at V came to 6 bases and at J to 5 bases, leaving 12 bases not matched to a gene. This CDR3 has 15 amino acids. Per germline, CDR1 LNHDA and CDR2 SQIVND (reference sequence). The CDR3 region has the DNA TGTGCCAGTAGATCTAGTGATAGCGGGACCCACGAGCAGTACTTC. Protein: CASRSSDSGTHEQYF.

The V and J genes are TRBV5-5 and TRBJ2-7; D gene unclear. From germline, CDR1 is SGHKS and CDR2 YYEKEE (reference sequence). The CDR3 runs 12 residues. V lost 1 base and J 3 bases, leaving 5 bases between the germline ends. CDR3 in amino acids: CASSLSRYEQYF. In DNA form, the CDR3 reads TGTGCCAGCAGCTTGTCCCGCTACGAGCAGTACTTC.

The genes are TRBV7-6 and TRBJ2-2; TRBD1 matches 9 bases. CDR3 length: 15 amino acids. J gave up 5 bases and V 3 bases, and 4 bases lay outside the gene matches. Per the germline V gene, CDR1 is SGHVS and CDR2 is FNYEAQ. The CDR3 DNA follows: TGTGCCAGCAGCTTGGGACAGGGTAGAACCGGGGAGCTGTTTTTT. Its translation is CASSLGQGRTGELFF.

The chain has TRBV2 and TRBJ1-3; a possible D gene is TRBD1 (6 bases). The length of the CDR3 is 15 residues. Germline CDR1 and CDR2: SNHLY and FYNNEI. Trimming took 7 bases from V and 3 from J, leaving 16 bases between them. CDR3 amino acids: CASNPNRVFGNTIYF. CDR3 in DNA: TGTGCCAGCAATCCAAACAGGGTCTTTGGAAACACCATATATTTT.

The chain uses TRBV7-9 and TRBJ2-1, with 13 nucleotides matching TRBD2. There are 16 residues in the CDR3. Germline V CDR1 and CDR2: SEHNR, FQNEAQ (reference sequence). The trim removed 7 bases at V and 0 bases at J, leaving 3 bases unmatched. As DNA, the CDR3 is TGTGCCAGCACCCGACTAGCGGGAGGCTCCTACAATGAGCAGTTCTTC. Translated, it gives CASTRLAGGSYNEQFF.

The CDR3 nucleotides read TGCGCCAGCAGGGAGGGGGCCGAGAACACTGAAGCTTTCTTT. It specifies CASREGAENTEAFF. The rearrangement links TRBV10-1 to TRBJ1-1, with 7 bases matching TRBD1. V shed 6 bases, J shed 1 base, and the junction held 5 bases outside the gene matches. CDR3 length: 14 amino acids. CDR1 and CDR2 (germline): WNHNN, SYGVQD (reference sequence).

The chain is built from TRBV20-1 and TRBJ2-1; 10 bases match TRBD1. V shed 3 bases, J shed 8 bases, and the junction held 4 bases outside the gene matches. The CDR3 runs 13 residues. CDR1 and CDR2 (germline): DFQATT, SNEGSKA (reference sequence). DNA for the CDR3: TGCAGTGCTAGTAAGGACAGGGGGGATGAGCAGTTCTTC. This gives the protein CSASKDRGDEQFF.